This TCR beta chain comes out of a study of regulatory T cells in long-lasting Graves disease (dated by TCRdb to about 2021). Study-wide context: Patients with newly diagnosed Graves' disease had been on antithyroid drugs for under 3 months. Persistent Graves' disease patients were compared with newly diagnosed Graves' disease patients by peripheral blood TCR sequencing and RNA sequencing. The study was registered as a clinical trial and conducted in China. A total of about 33 samples underwent TCR sequencing, from roughly 13 patients with persistent Graves' disease and roughly 20 patients with newly diagnosed Graves' disease. The investigation overall reported the following: Sequencing and analysis were limited to the TCR beta chain. Peripheral blood alone was examined, since thyroid tissue, which constituted the primary lesion, could not be accessed. Compared with newly diagnosed patients, patients with persistent Graves' disease had lower TCR Shannon entropy and fewer highly expanded clones, which suggests clonal expansion. As a limitation, the authors acknowledged that the small sample size may reduce accuracy. A larger number of public clonotypes was shared among persistent patients (around 3,000) than among newly diagnosed patients (more than 850).

This clonotype was observed many times. The antigen this receptor binds is unknown. Base-call qualities are not available, and no considerably larger clone is one nucleotide away. The sample's time point label, decoded: newly diagnosed GD, antithyroid drugs for less than 3 months. RNA was extracted from PBMCs in TRIzol for both TCR sequencing and RNA sequencing. Graves' disease was diagnosed according to American Thyroid Association guidelines. Recruitment of patients was carried out at an endocrinology department in Xi'an, China. Each patient gave around 9.2 milliliters of peripheral blood, collected in an EDTA anticoagulant tube. Ficoll Paque Plus density gradient separation was used to isolate PBMCs, and no further T cell sorting was done. An Agilent 2100 Bioanalyzer and agarose gel were used to check RNA quality, while a NanoDrop 2000 measured RNA concentration. Preparation of the library involved multiplex PCR. Instrument used: Illumina HiSeq 4000. iRepertoire HTBI primers and Arm-PCR amplification of CDR3 regions were used to construct TCR beta libraries. Gel purification was performed on PCR products prior to sequencing. The study's own analysis went as follows. Gene usage analysis of CDR3 amino acid clonotypes relied on the approximately 60 TRBV and fewer than 15 TRBJ segments identified across samples. COPE and FqMerger were used to merge the filtered high-quality paired reads into contigs. Contigs were aligned with BLAST to IMGT TRBV, TRBD and TRBJ reference genes, and CDR3 was defined per IMGT. Any clonotype with a frequency above 0.1% was classified as a highly expanded clone. Shannon entropy was used to measure repertoire diversity, and the Gini coefficient was used to measure V-J evenness. Public clonotypes were defined as clonotypes shared by more than one individual. TCRdb reran the public reads through fastp at Q25 and MiXCR, keeping productive beta chains. Each entry is one CDR3 protein sequence, shown with its most common DNA and genes. These V and J calls rely on TCRdb rather than the paper's analysis. The sample records about 460,000 distinct CDR3 sequences, about 14% of which are singletons. In total, the top ten clones hold about a sixth of the sample.

This same sample was also taken into another study, of T cells in Graves' hyperthyroidism and ophthalmopathy. Drawing on the second study: Graves' hyperthyroidism was defined as stable when no progression to ophthalmopathy occurred over 18 months of follow-up. Hyperthyroidism patients were aged 18 to 65 years and newly diagnosed, with disease duration of less than 2 months. Exclusion was applied to patients with uncontrolled infections, other autoimmune diseases, pregnancy or lactation. Diagnoses relied on clinical symptoms, serum thyroxine and TRAb, thyroid ultrasound and orbital computed tomography. The first round of RT-PCR for the TCR CDR3 was performed with the HTBI primer set and the Qiagen OneStep RT-PCR kit. Most expanded thyroid clonotypes (frequency above 0.001) were also found in blood, which suggests that blood repertoires may mirror thyroid immune responses. Ophthalmopathy was separated from stable hyperthyroidism by a 13 V-J signature model, with over 85% sensitivity and 81% to 83% specificity obtained in cross-validation and 80%/75% obtained in testing. In validation, the model predicted progression to ophthalmopathy with 60% to 71% sensitivity and less than 80% specificity, a median of 6.5 months before onset. To identify distinguishing TCR V-J signatures, a discovery cohort of some 99 patients was used, comprising some 45 with Graves' ophthalmopathy and 57 with stable Graves' hyperthyroidism. Whether ophthalmopathy could be predicted prospectively was tested in an independent validation cohort made up of about 20 hyperthyroidism patients plus 17 patients who later progressed to ophthalmopathy. For training and testing, the approximately 97 patients in the discovery cohort were randomly divided in a 7:3 ratio. In addition, the study compared T-cell repertoires in thyroid tissue and in blood from five or six Graves' hyperthyroidism patients. After sampling, hyperthyroidism patients received methimazole starting at 30 mg daily, and ophthalmopathy patients received high-dose intravenous methylprednisolone. Libraries were constructed in a second round of multiplex PCR, after which size selection and purification were carried out. Paired-end sequencing of the libraries was performed with 100 bp reads on an Illumina HiSeq2000. SOAPnuke was used to process the raw data, removing reads that contained adapters or uncalled bases, had a mean Phred below 15, or lacked an exact match to the constant primer or identifier. COPE v1.2.5 was used to merge the high-quality paired reads, and each unique nucleotide sequence was defined as a clonotype. Clonotypes were aligned to IMGT TRBV, TRBD and TRBJ reference segments using MiTCR v1.1. The analysis was restricted to V-J combinations with a frequency above 0.0001, which together covered 99% to 99.2% of the repertoires. A TCS score was defined as the ratio between F50 (clonal expansion) and ExV (chaos), using BLOSUM62-based TCRdist between CDR3 peptides within each V-J. Welch's t-statistics and random forest reduced around 510 V-J features to 13, which were used in a naive Bayes classifier (R e1071). Sample size was not statistically predetermined, and investigators were not blinded to group allocation. The paper describes TCR Vbeta CDR3 sequencing of 135 peripheral blood samples, made up of 43 ophthalmopathy patients, 70 to 75 hyperthyroidism patients and some 17 progressor patients.

The sequencing here drew on peripheral blood mononuclear cells (PBMCs), taken at new diagnosis, from a patient treated with antithyroid drugs. This clonotype was sampled from a woman between 45 and 60 years old with Graves disease. Donor details come from another sample of the same person, matched by shared clones.

Here the CDR3 is given as CASRLTDRGRVHEQFF. The DNA sequence follows: TGTGCCAGCAGGCTTACTGACAGGGGGCGCGTCCATGAGCAGTTCTTC. This sequence uses TRBV7-9 and TRBJ2-1, with 10 bases in between that match TRBD1. The germline V end is reduced by 6 bases and the J end by 8 bases; junction bases left unmatched: 13. Looking up the germline V gene (reference sequence) yields CDR1 SEHNR and CDR2 FQNEAQ. From the cysteine through the phenylalanine, the CDR3 covers 16 amino acids. Here the CDR3 DNA is all that survives: 48 bases in frame from base 1.